This entry is about one T cell receptor (beta chain). Its antigen is undetermined. The sample is drawn from a study of cytomegalovirus exposure and HLA in healthy donors. Libraries were prepared by immunoSEQ multiplex PCR; TCRdb keeps only in-frame clonotypes and omits some of them. This sample carries about 360,000 clones, 86% of them seen once, and the ten largest clones take approximately 0.86%. Findings and limits, study-wide: Rare TCR sequences predominated, though certain public TCRs were found in many donors. Clusters of TCRs from the first cohort tended to co-occur in the approximately 130 validation repertoires (as a later analysis found). A few CMV-associated chains proved CMV antigen-specific in vitro.

Germline V gives CDR1 SEHNR, CDR2 FQNEAQ (reference sequence). V was clipped by 4 bases and J by 7 bases, with 11 bases between them. CDR3 length: 14 amino acids. The chain recombines TRBV7-9 with TRBJ1-6; D unresolved. The clonotype was recovered from a woman under 30 in good health and CMV-seronegative. The sequenced sample consisted of PBMCs. Here the CDR3 reads CASSSPVKNSPLHF. In DNA, the CDR3 is TGTGCCAGCAGCTCCCCGGTGAAAAATTCACCCCTCCACTTT.